A selection of T cell receptor beta chains follows, all from one sample in a study of T cells in Graves' hyperthyroidism and ophthalmopathy. TCRdb re-called the multiplex PCR reads with MiXCR, one entry per CDR3 protein. The sample includes hundreds of thousands of distinct CDR3 sequences, 35% to 40% of them seen just once. Input material: blood. These receptors all come from a man aged 18-30 years with Graves' hyperthyroidism. Both conserved end residues are part of each CDR3. A D gene is named only where the DNA matches it firmly. Rows may omit the clone size; those that give it use once, few, many or a size class.

few | TRBJ1-4 | TRBV20-1 | TRBD1 | CSARGTGGTNEKLFF | TGCAGTGCTAGAGGGACAGGGGGGACTAATGAAAAACTGTTTTTT
. | TRBJ1-1 | TRBV4-2 | TRBD1 | CASSQDAGQMNTEAFF | TGTGCCAGCAGCCAAGATGCGGGACAGATGAACACTGAAGCTTTCTTT
many | TRBJ2-3 | TRBV29-1 | . | CSVDVSTDTQYF | TGCAGCGTTGACGTTAGCACAGATACGCAGTATTTT
few | TRBJ2-2 | TRBV7-2 | . | CASSLGQPPAGELFF | TGTGCCAGCAGCTTAGGGCAGCCCCCAGCCGGGGAGCTGTTTTTT
. | TRBJ1-6 | TRBV6-5 | . | CASSYERSSPLHF | TGTGCCAGCAGTTACGAGAGGAGTTCACCCCTCCACTTT
. | TRBJ1-1 | TRBV4-1 | TRBD1 | CASSQGNRGTEAFF | TGCGCCAGCAGCCAAGGAAACAGGGGCACTGAAGCTTTCTTT
. | TRBJ2-1 | TRBV7-8 | . | CASSLGGGDYNEQFF | TGTGCCAGCAGCTTAGGCGGCGGGGACTACAATGAGCAGTTCTTC
few | TRBJ1-2 | TRBV2 | . | CASSEALIGAGYTF | TGTGCCAGCAGTGAAGCGCTTATCGGTGCTGGCTACACCTTC
. | TRBJ2-7 | TRBV7-9 | . | CASSPKGGLGGEQYF | TGTGCCAGCAGCCCCAAAGGGGGACTCGGCGGGGAGCAGTACTTC
few | TRBJ2-2 | TRBV2 | . | CASSGGAGVNTGELFF | TGTGCCAGCTCAGGGGGGGCAGGGGTGAACACCGGGGAGCTGTTTTTT
. | TRBJ1-5 | TRBV10-3 | TRBD1 | CATRGTGFGQPQHF | TGTGCCACTAGGGGGACAGGGTTCGGTCAGCCCCAGCATTTT
. | TRBJ1-4 | TRBV2 | . | CASRLTGGNEKLFF | TGTGCCAGCAGACTGACGGGCGGTAATGAAAAACTGTTTTTT